What follows are 9 T cell receptor beta chains derived from one specimen sequenced in a study of blood T cell repertoires in COVID-19. Repertoires were generated with immunoSEQ multiplex PCR, while TCRdb's copy carries only in-frame clones and drops some. The profile covers 85,000 to 110,000 clones, with 80% to 90% appearing a single time and about 3% taken by the ten largest. Specimen: peripheral blood. Receptor source: a human donor in a cohort sampled during active COVID-19.

In its sample, this clone was seen once. The chain recombines TRBV11-3 with TRBJ2-4; 9 positions match TRBD2. After removal of 3 bases from V and 5 bases from J, the junction contained 8 bases not matched to a gene. CDR1 SGHNT and CDR2 YENEEA come from the germline V gene. This CDR3 region has 16 residues. The CDR3 loop reads CASSLAGGSRENIQYF. DNA for the CDR3: TGTGCCAGCAGCTTGGCGGGAGGGTCCCGGGAAAACATTCAGTACTTC. The whole variable domain, filled in from reference TRBV11-3 and TRBJ2-4, reads EAGVVQSPRYKIIEKKQPVAFWCNPISGHNTLYWYLQNLGQGPELLIRYENEEAVDDSQLPKDRFSAERLKGVDSTLKIQPAELGDSAVYLCASSLAGGSRENIQYFGAGTRLSVL.

The chain links TRBV7-8 to TRBJ2-3; TRBD1 matches 9 bases. The length of the CDR3 is 16 residues. V lost 2 bases, J lost 2 bases, and 5 bases stayed unmatched. The germline V gene encodes CDR1 SGHVS and CDR2 FQNEAQ. CDR3 DNA: TGTGCCAGCAGCTTAAGAGACAGGGGGAACACAGATACGCAGTATTTT. It codes for CASSLRDRGNTDTQYF.

V gene TRBV7-2 combines with J gene TRBJ2-1, with 10 bases fitting TRBD2. This CDR3 spans 18 amino acids. Per the germline V gene, CDR1 is SGHTA and CDR2 is FQGNSA. The V and J ends lost 2 bases and 2 bases, in that order; junction bases with no gene match: 9. The CDR3 region has the DNA TGTGCCAGCAGCTTATCTGGAAGACTAGCGGGCACCTACAATGAGCAGTTCTTC. This codes for CASSLSGRLAGTYNEQFF.

The V call is TRBV2, the J call TRBJ1-6; 7 bases align to TRBD1. This CDR3 contains 15 residues. Per germline, CDR1 SNHLY and CDR2 FYNNEI. The V gene end was trimmed by 7 bases and the J gene end by 2 bases; junction bases not matched to a gene: 5. CDR3 nucleotide sequence: TGTGCCAGCATGACAGGGAGCACCTATAATTCACCCCTCCACTTT. Its protein is CASMTGSTYNSPLHF.

Comments on this clone: A read error may account for a junction end that differs from germline. This chain joins TRBV6-5 and TRBJ1-1, with D possibly TRBD1 on 6 matching bases. The CDR3 spans 13 residues. Per the germline V gene, CDR1 is MNHEY and CDR2 is SVGAGI. The CDR3 region has the DNA TGTGCCTGCAGGGAGGGGGGGCACACTGAAGCTTTCTTT. This gives the protein CACREGGHTEAFF.

This sequence joins TRBV16 and TRBJ1-4, with 8 bases lining up with TRBD1. The CDR3 length is 15 residues. The germline V gene encodes CDR1 KGHSY and CDR2 FQNENV. J was trimmed by 2 bases and V by 4 bases; bases with no gene match: 3. The CDR3 here is CASSPRQGTNEKLFF. As DNA, the CDR3 is TGTGCCAGCAGCCCTCGACAGGGGACTAATGAAAAACTGTTTTTT. The full variable domain, its missing parts supplied by reference TRBV16 and TRBJ1-4, is GEEVAQTPKHLVRGEGQKAKLYCAPIKGHSYVFWYQQVLKNEFKFLISFQNENVFDETGMPKERFSAKCLPNSPCSLEIQATKLEDSAVYFCASSPRQGTNEKLFFGSGTQLSVL.

CDR3 nucleotides: TGTGCCACCAGTGATTTGAACAGGGATAATTCACCCCTCCACTTT. Protein product: CATSDLNRDNSPLHF. V usage is TRBV24-1 and J usage is TRBJ1-6; D might be TRBD1 (6 bases). Per germline, CDR1 KGHDR and CDR2 SFDVKD. Trimming shortened V by 0 bases and J by 5 bases, and 7 bases separated the two germline ends. The CDR3 contains 15 residues.

The V and J genes are TRBV27 and TRBJ2-7, with TRBD1 as a possible D gene (6 bases). The CDR3 extends over 15 amino acids. Deletions cut 2 bases from V and 2 bases from J, with 13 bases between. The germline gives CDR1 MNHEY, CDR2 SMNVEV (reference sequence). CDR3 sequence reads: CASSLSQGLTYEQYF. CDR3 in DNA: TGTGCCAGCAGTTTAAGTCAGGGGCTCACCTACGAGCAGTACTTC.

This chain connects TRBV7-9 to TRBJ2-3, with D unclear. The CDR3 loop spans 13 amino acids. The V end was cut by 4 bases, the J end by 6 bases, with 11 bases between. CDR1 and CDR2 (germline): SEHNR, FQNEAQ (reference sequence). CDR3 coding DNA: TGTGCCAGCAGCTGGGTCGAGGCGGATACGCAGTATTTT. This codes for CASSWVEADTQYF. Using reference TRBV7-9 and TRBJ2-3 for the parts outside the CDR3, the full variable domain is DTGVSQNPRHKITKRGQNVTFRCDPISEHNRLYWYRQTLGQGPEFLTYFQNEAQLEKSRLLSDRFSAERPKGSFSTLEIQRTEQGDSAMYLCASSWVEADTQYFGPGTRLTVL.